The 18 T cell receptor beta chains presented below share a single source sample, sequenced in a study of molecular identifiers for immune sequencing clone quantification. TCRdb called the PCR reads again in MiXCR, with one record for every CDR3 protein. The top ten hold about 0.75% of the sample, which has under 600,000 distinct CDR3 sequences, about a quarter seen once. Sequencing was carried out using naive CD8+ T cells from blood, with Jurkat cell RNA spiked in. The subset: FACS-sorted CD8+CD4-CCR7+CD45RA+ naive T cells. These receptors were collected from a human donor in good health. Some libraries in this study had Jurkat cell RNA spiked in.

This sequence joins TRBV7-6 and TRBJ2-7, with 7 nucleotides matching TRBD2. J was trimmed by 4 bases and V by 5 bases; bases with no gene match: 20. The CDR3 has 18 residues. Germline CDR1 is SGHVS and CDR2 is FNYEAQ. The CDR3 here is CASSPTLPGRAGEYEQYF. The CDR3 region has the DNA TGTGCCAGCAGCCCCACACTCCCGGGCAGGGCGGGAGAGTACGAGCAGTACTTC.

The table lists this clonotype with many counts. CDR3 loop: CAILAEANTGELFF. DNA of the CDR3: TGTGCCATCCTAGCGGAAGCGAACACCGGGGAGCTGTTTTTT. The chain carries TRBV28 and TRBJ2-2; TRBD2 matches 7 bases. The CDR3 covers 14 residues. The germline gives CDR1 MDHEN, CDR2 SYDVKM. With V trimmed by 10 bases and J by 0 bases, 5 bases remained unmatched.

This clonotype was detected a few times. This chain links TRBV20-1 with TRBJ2-1, with 11 positions matching TRBD2. CDR3 size: 18 residues. Germline V gene lookup returns CDR1 DFQATT and CDR2 SNEGSKA (reference sequence). V gave up 0 bases and J gave up 0 bases; unmatched junction bases: 7. This chain's CDR3 is CSARDWPSGGSSYNEQFF. CDR3 nucleotides: TGCAGTGCTAGAGATTGGCCTAGCGGGGGGAGCTCCTACAATGAGCAGTTCTTC.

This chain connects TRBV28 to TRBJ1-5; D unclear. CDR1 and CDR2 (germline): MDHEN, SYDVKM. The V and J ends lost 7 bases and 5 bases respectively, with 24 bases between them. The CDR3 runs 17 residues. CDR3 sequence reads: CASIKSRPSLTYQPQHF. CDR3 DNA sequence: TGTGCCAGCATTAAATCCAGGCCCTCATTAACCTATCAGCCCCAGCATTTT.

To note about this clonotype: A much larger clone lies one base from this, so it may be a read error. The chain couples TRBV6-2 or TRBV6-3 to TRBJ1-1; D might be TRBD1 (6 bases). This CDR3 region has 16 residues. Per the germline V gene, CDR1 is MNHEY and CDR2 is SVGEGT. The DNA of the CDR3 is TGTGCCGGCAGTTACCGGGGGGGGCCGCCCCGTACTGAAGCTTTCTTT. This encodes CAGSYRGGPPRTEAFF.

This clonotype was seen a few times. V gene TRBV3-1 combines with J gene TRBJ2-7; 9 bases map to TRBD2. Per the germline V gene, CDR1 is LGHDT and CDR2 is YNNKEL (reference sequence). CDR3 length: 15 amino acids. V shed 0 bases and J 3 bases; nucleotides not matched to a gene: 3. CDR3 DNA: TGTGCCAGCAGCCAAGAAACTAGCGGGTACTACGAGCAGTACTTC. Translated, it gives CASSQETSGYYEQYF.

The sample holds many counts of this clonotype. The V call is TRBV4-2, the J call TRBJ2-2; D possibly corresponds to TRBD2 (5 bases). CDR3 length: 15 amino acids. V lost 0 bases and J 7 bases, leaving 12 bases between the germline ends. The germline gives CDR1 LGHNA, CDR2 YNFKEQ. CDR3 coding DNA: TGTGCCAGCAGCCAAGAAGTACCCAGCGGCGGGGAGCTGTTTTTT. It is translated as CASSQEVPSGGELFF.

This clonotype has a handful of counts. Mismatch with germline at one junction end may stem from a read error. The chain couples TRBV11-2 to TRBJ2-7, with unresolved D. Germline V CDR1 and CDR2: SGHAT, FQNNGV. This CDR3 comprises 14 residues. This CDR3 is CASSPWFGSYEQYF. CDR3 nucleotide sequence: TGTGCCAGCAGCCCTTGGTTTGGCTCCTATGAGCAGTACTTC. Full variable domain (missing parts from reference TRBV11-2 and TRBJ2-7): EAGVAQSPRYKIIEKRQSVAFWCNPISGHATLYWYQQILGQGPKLLIQFQNNGVVDDSQLPKDRFSAERLKGVDSTLKIQPAKLEDSAVYLCASSPWFGSYEQYFGPGTRLTVT.

The chain joins TRBV28 to TRBJ2-3, with D possibly TRBD2 on 6 matching bases. V lost 4 bases and J 2 bases, leaving 16 bases between the germline ends. Germline CDR1 reads MDHEN; CDR2 reads SYDVKM. The CDR3 totals 16 residues. In DNA, the CDR3 is TGTGCCAGCAGTTCCTCGACTAGTTGGCCCACAGATACGCAGTATTTT. Translating it yields CASSSSTSWPTDTQYF.

The chain links TRBV6-5 to TRBJ2-2; D is undetermined. Trimming left V 6 bases short and J 6 bases short, with 23 bases between. There are 17 residues in the CDR3. CDR1 is MNHEY and CDR2 is SVGAGI in the germline V gene. CDR3 amino acids: CASSPLLNRQRAGELFF. The DNA of the CDR3 is TGTGCCAGCAGCCCCCTCCTAAACCGACAACGGGCCGGGGAGCTGTTTTTT.

This clonotype was detected once. The rearrangement uses TRBV7-9 and TRBJ1-5; tentatively, D is TRBD1 (6 bases). The CDR3 is made up of 16 amino acids. Germline CDR1 and CDR2: SEHNR and FQNEAQ (reference sequence). V was trimmed by 5 bases and J by 3 bases, leaving 17 bases between them. The CDR3 is CASSHSPGGPNQPQHF. The CDR3 DNA follows: TGTGCCAGCAGCCACTCTCCCGGGGGCCCCAATCAGCCCCAGCATTTT. Together with reference TRBV7-9 and TRBJ1-5, the CDR3 gives the full variable domain: DTGVSQNPRHKITKRGQNVTFRCDPISEHNRLYWYRQTLGQGPEFLTYFQNEAQLEKSRLLSDRFSAERPKGSFSTLEIQRTEQGDSAMYLCASSHSPGGPNQPQHFGDGTRLSIL.

This clonotype was picked up many times. The chain joins TRBV6-5 to TRBJ2-7; the D gene is possibly TRBD1 (5 bases). In germline, CDR1 is MNHEY, CDR2 SVGAGI. This CDR3 region has 16 residues. V was pared by 7 bases and J by 5 bases, with 24 bases between. CDR3: CASTPSWGPEADEQYF. The CDR3 region has the DNA TGTGCCAGCACTCCCAGCTGGGGCCCCGAGGCAGACGAGCAGTACTTC.

In this sample, this clonotype turned up once. Possible read error: a much larger clone is one base away. The chain employs TRBV12-3 or TRBV12-4 and TRBJ1-3; D remains ambiguous. The germline V and J ends were trimmed by 8 bases and 0 bases, with 11 bases remaining between them. The CDR3 spans 14 residues. The CDR3 is CASGHTSSGNTIYF. DNA of the CDR3: TGTGCCAGCGGTCACACCAGCTCTGGAAACACCATATATTTT.

There are a few counts of this clonotype. The genes are TRBV27 and TRBJ2-7; no clear D. CDR1 is MNHEY, CDR2 SMNVEV, per germline (reference sequence). There are 14 residues in the CDR3. Trimming took 2 bases from V and 7 from J, leaving 15 bases between them. In DNA, the CDR3 is TGTGCCAGCAGTTTAGCTTGGGTGGGTCGGGAGCAGTACTTC. Protein sequence: CASSLAWVGREQYF.

As regards this clonotype: No conserved phenylalanine or tryptophan is present at the end of the CDR3, so a read error is the likely explanation. The V gene is TRBV15, the J gene TRBJ2-3; unclear D gene. The ends were cut back, 0 bases at V and 5 bases at J, with 15 bases in the middle. Germline-derived CDR1 and CDR2 are LNHNV and YYDKDF (reference sequence). There are 16 residues in the CDR3. The CDR3 sequence is CATSRDLVSGRDTQYL. The DNA of the CDR3 is TGTGCCACCAGCAGAGATCTCGTCTCGGGTAGAGATACGCAGTATTTA.

This clonotype was detected many times. This chain links TRBV5-1 with TRBJ2-3, with D perhaps matching TRBD2 (6 bases). The V gene lost 3 bases and the J gene lost 4 bases, with 12 bases spanning the gap. The CDR3 is 14 amino acids. Germline CDR1 and CDR2: SGHRS and YFSETQ. CDR3 coding DNA: TGCGCCAGCAGCTATTTAGCGGTGGCAGATACGCAGTATTTT. Translation: CASSYLAVADTQYF. Full variable domain (outside the CDR3, taken from reference TRBV5-1 and TRBJ2-3): KAGVTQTPRYLIKTRGQQVTLSCSPISGHRSVSWYQQTPGQGLQFLFEYFSETQRNKGNFPGRFSGRQFSNSRSEMNVSTLELGDSALYLCASSYLAVADTQYFGPGTRLTVL.

This sequence joins TRBV4-3 and TRBJ2-1; no clear D gene. Per the germline V gene, CDR1 is LGHNA and CDR2 is YSLEER. The V gene lost 1 base and the J gene lost 0 bases, with 7 bases spanning the gap. This CDR3 is built from 15 residues. CDR3 nucleotide sequence: TGCGCCAGCAGCCAAGGCGCGTACTCCTACAATGAGCAGTTCTTC. Its protein is CASSQGAYSYNEQFF.

On this clonotype itself: A read error may explain this, as a much larger clone is one base away. The chain uses TRBV9 and TRBJ2-4; tentatively, D is TRBD1 or TRBD2 (5 bases each). The CDR3 contains 14 residues. Germline CDR1 and CDR2: SGDLS and YYNGEE. The CDR3 DNA reads as TGTGTCAGCAGCGGCAGGGAAGCCAAAAACATTCAGTACTTC. Its translation: CVSSGREAKNIQYF. The variable domain in full, with the rest retrieved from reference TRBV9 and TRBJ2-4, is DSGVTQTPKHLITATGQRVTLRCSPRSGDLSVYWYQQSLDQGLQFLIQYYNGEERAKGNILERFSAQQFPDLHSELNLSSLELGDSALYFCVSSGREAKNIQYFGAGTRLSVL.